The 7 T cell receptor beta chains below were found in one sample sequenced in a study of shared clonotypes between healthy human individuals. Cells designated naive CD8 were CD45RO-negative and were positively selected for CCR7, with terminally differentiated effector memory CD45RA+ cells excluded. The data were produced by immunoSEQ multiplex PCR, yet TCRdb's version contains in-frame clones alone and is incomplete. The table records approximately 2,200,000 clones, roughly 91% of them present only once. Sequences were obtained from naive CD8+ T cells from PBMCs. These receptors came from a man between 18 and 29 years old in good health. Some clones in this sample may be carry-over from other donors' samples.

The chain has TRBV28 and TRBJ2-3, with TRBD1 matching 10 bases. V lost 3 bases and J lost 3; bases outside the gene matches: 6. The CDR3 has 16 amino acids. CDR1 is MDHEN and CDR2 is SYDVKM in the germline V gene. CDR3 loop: CASSFGQGEGTDTQYF. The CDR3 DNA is TGTGCCAGCAGTTTCGGACAGGGGGAAGGGACAGATACGCAGTATTTT.

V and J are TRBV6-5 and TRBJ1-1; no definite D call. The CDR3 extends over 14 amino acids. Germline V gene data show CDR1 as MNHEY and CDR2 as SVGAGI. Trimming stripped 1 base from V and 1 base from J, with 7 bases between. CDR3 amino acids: CASSYWSQNTEAFF. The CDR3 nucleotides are TGTGCCAGCAGTTACTGGAGTCAGAACACTGAAGCTTTCTTT.

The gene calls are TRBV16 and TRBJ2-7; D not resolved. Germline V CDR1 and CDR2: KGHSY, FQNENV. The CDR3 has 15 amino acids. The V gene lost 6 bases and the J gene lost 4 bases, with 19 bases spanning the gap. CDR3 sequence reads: CASSGPGRTSYEQYF. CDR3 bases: TGTGCCAGCAGTGGCCCCGGACGTACGTCGTACGAGCAGTACTTC.

Here the CDR3 DNA reads TGTGCCTGGTGGGACAGGGTGAAAAATGAGCAGTTCTTC. Translation gives CAWWDRVKNEQFF. The genes are TRBV30 and TRBJ2-1; 9 bases are shared with TRBD1. Losses at the gene ends were 5 bases for V and 7 bases for J; bases not matched to a gene: 6. CDR1 GTSNPN and CDR2 SVGIG come from the germline V gene (reference sequence). CDR3 length: 13 residues.

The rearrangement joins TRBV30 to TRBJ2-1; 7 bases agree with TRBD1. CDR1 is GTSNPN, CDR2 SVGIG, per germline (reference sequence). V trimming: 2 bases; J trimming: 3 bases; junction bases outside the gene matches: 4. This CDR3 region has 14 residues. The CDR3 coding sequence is TGTGCCTGGAGTTCAGGGACAGACTACAATGAGCAGTTCTTC. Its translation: CAWSSGTDYNEQFF. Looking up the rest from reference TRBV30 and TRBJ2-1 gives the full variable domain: SQTIHQWPATLVQPVGSPLSLECTVEGTSNPNLYWYRQAAGRGLQLLFYSVGIGQISSEVPQNLSASRPQDRQFILSSKKLLLSDSGFYLCAWSSGTDYNEQFFGPGTRLTVL.

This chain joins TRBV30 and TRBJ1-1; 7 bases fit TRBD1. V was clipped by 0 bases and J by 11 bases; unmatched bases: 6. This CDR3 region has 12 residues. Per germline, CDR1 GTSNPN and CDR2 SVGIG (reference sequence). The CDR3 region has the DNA TGTGCCTGGAGTGTATCAAGGGGGCGGGCTTTCTTT. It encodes CAWSVSRGRAFF.

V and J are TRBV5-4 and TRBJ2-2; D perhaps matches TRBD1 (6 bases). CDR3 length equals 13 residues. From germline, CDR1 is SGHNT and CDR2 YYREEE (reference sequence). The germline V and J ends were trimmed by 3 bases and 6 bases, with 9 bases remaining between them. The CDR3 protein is CASSSQGSGELFF. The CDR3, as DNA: TGTGCCAGCAGCTCACAGGGTTCCGGGGAGCTGTTTTTT.